The text below deals with one T cell receptor beta chain. What it recognizes is unknown. The length of the CDR3 is 14 residues. Germline V gives CDR1 MNHEY, CDR2 SVGEGT. V lost 3 bases, J lost 4 bases, and 12 bases lay in between. The sample originates from a study of vaccination and CD4 T cells after COVID-19. Study at large: After nasal swab PCR-confirmed SARS-CoV-2, about ten convalescents had mild disease and one severe.

Study-level points and caveats: Post-vaccination, and not before, a median 86.3% of reactive clones appeared in convalescent patients.

An Oncomine TCR Beta short-read assay was used to sequence the DNA from cultured CD4+ T cells. From cultured CD4+ T cells, genomic DNA was extracted. TCRdb reprocessed the PCR reads with MiXCR, giving one entry per CDR3 protein. The sample consists of over 10,000 distinct CDR3 sequences, roughly 36% of them appearing once. Treatment noted: approximately nine-day PBMC culture with coronavirus spike peptide pools or control peptides (ViraFEST assay). The TCR originated in a human donor with COVID-19. Specimen: cultured CD4+ T cells from blood. The chain joins TRBV6-2 or TRBV6-3 to TRBJ1-2; D ambiguous. CDR3 region: CASSYGEGGYGYTF. In DNA form, the CDR3 reads TGTGCCAGCAGTTATGGGGAAGGAGGCTATGGCTACACCTTC.